These 23 T cell receptor beta chains were all obtained from the same sample, sequenced in a study of blood T cells in healthy people across ages. A second PCR of about 7 to 12 cycles used a sample-barcoded 5' primer and a J-beta primer mix. TCRdb processed the 5' RACE reads anew with MiXCR; each CDR3 protein has one entry. The sample holds 600,000 to 1,000,000 distinct CDR3 sequences, 25% seen once. The same sample was also studied in work on T cells of mothers and their children.

The sequenced material came from blood. The receptors shown here come from a boy aged 5-17 years in good health.

The table lists this clonotype with a few counts. The J gene is TRBJ2-7, the V gene TRBV20-1, with D uncertain. The germline V and J ends were trimmed by 6 bases and 6 bases, with 15 bases remaining between them. CDR1 is DFQATT, CDR2 SNEGSKA, per germline (reference sequence). The CDR3 length is 12 residues. CDR3 in DNA: TGCAGTGCCTGCCAAGGCAAGCGCGAGCAGTACTTC. Amino acid sequence: CSACQGKREQYF.

The V gene is TRBV2, the J gene TRBJ1-2; D possibly corresponds to TRBD1 (6 bases). Germline V CDR1 and CDR2: SNHLY, FYNNEI. This CDR3 is 14 amino acids long. With 2 bases removed from V and 1 base from J, the gap between germline ends came to 8 bases. CDR3 sequence (DNA): TGTGCCAGCAGTGAACCAGGGGTTAACTATGGCTACACCTTC. Encoded protein: CASSEPGVNYGYTF.

This clonotype was picked up a small number of times. Mismatch with germline at one junction end may stem from a read error. The rearrangement links TRBV28 to TRBJ2-1; no reliable D call. Germline V gene lookup returns CDR1 MDHEN and CDR2 SYDVKM. This CDR3 spans 14 amino acids. The CDR3 DNA is TGTGCCAGCCTAGGCTGGGCTGGCAACAATGCGCAGTTCTTC. As protein: CASLGWAGNNAQFF.

The chain combines TRBV4-3 with TRBJ1-1; D remains unclear. Trimming took 0 bases from V and 7 from J, leaving 12 bases between them. The CDR3 sequence is 14 residues long. Germline loops: CDR1 LGHNA, CDR2 YSLEER. CDR3 bases: TGCGCCAGCAGCCAAGAGGATTGGGCGGGTGAAGCTTTCTTT. Encoded protein: CASSQEDWAGEAFF.

This clonotype was counted between two and nine times. This rearrangement joins TRBV7-9 to TRBJ1-1; TRBD1 is a possible D gene (6 bases). Germline assignment: CDR1 SEHNR and CDR2 FQNEAQ (reference sequence). The CDR3 runs to 15 residues. The V end was cut by 4 bases, the J end by 0 bases, with 12 bases between. The CDR3 reads CASSSGGGLNTEAFF. In nucleotides, the CDR3 is TGTGCCAGCAGCTCCGGCGGGGGCTTGAACACTGAAGCTTTCTTT.

The V gene is TRBV29-1, the J gene TRBJ2-1; possibly TRBD2 for D (5 bases). CDR1 SQVTM and CDR2 ANQGSEA come from the germline V gene. Trimming shortened V by 0 bases and J by 6 bases, and 21 bases separated the two germline ends. The CDR3 covers 17 residues. The CDR3 loop is CSVEDLSESSSINEQFF. The CDR3 nucleotides read TGCAGCGTTGAAGATCTTAGCGAGAGCTCCTCCATCAATGAGCAGTTCTTC.

This clonotype was picked up a small number of times. The chain is built from TRBV6-5 and TRBJ2-5; D possibly corresponds to TRBD2 (6 bases). In germline, CDR1 is MNHEY, CDR2 SVGAGI. The CDR3 sequence is 15 residues long. Trimming took off 6 bases at V and 1 base at J, with 15 bases between the two ends. This chain's CDR3 is CASRSGGTGQETQYF. The CDR3 DNA reads TGTGCCAGCAGATCTGGCGGGACCGGCCAAGAGACCCAGTACTTC.

V and J are TRBV5-6 and TRBJ2-6; 10 nucleotides agree with TRBD1. J gave up 4 bases and V 3 bases, and 13 bases lay outside the gene matches. The germline V gene has CDR1 SGHDT and CDR2 YYEEEE. The CDR3 has 19 amino acids. As DNA, the CDR3 is TGTGCCAGCAGCTCCCCGTTGCAGGGACAGGGGACAGGGGCCAACGTCCTGACTTTC. Its protein product is CASSSPLQGQGTGANVLTF.

The chain joins TRBV12-3 or TRBV12-4 to TRBJ2-7; TRBD2 agrees at 9 bases. The CDR3 consists of 16 residues. V lost 4 bases and J lost 4; bases outside the gene matches: 11. DNA for the CDR3: TGTGCCAGCAGTTCGACTAGCGGCCCTCCGCTATACGAGCAGTACTTC. Translated: CASSSTSGPPLYEQYF.

This clonotype was detected a few times. V gene TRBV9 combines with J gene TRBJ1-1, with TRBD1 identical over 7 bases. CDR1 is SGDLS and CDR2 is YYNGEE in the germline V gene. The ends lost 3 bases at V and 4 bases at J; junction bases unmatched: 6. This CDR3 region has 14 residues. In nucleotides, the CDR3 is TGTGCCAGCAGCGGACAGGGTGGGGTCACTGAAGCTTTCTTT. Residues: CASSGQGGVTEAFF.

V usage is TRBV27 and J usage is TRBJ2-1, with 10 bases lining up with TRBD2. V lost 5 bases, J lost 7 bases, and 11 bases stayed unmatched. This CDR3 comprises 16 residues. In germline, CDR1 is MNHEY, CDR2 SMNVEV (reference sequence). Written as DNA, the CDR3 is TGTGCCAGCAGTCCCGCCCTAGCGGGAGTCTTAAATGAGCAGTTCTTC. It specifies CASSPALAGVLNEQFF.

The V and J genes are TRBV21-1 and TRBJ2-7; the D call in the table, TRBD1, was not verified against the DNA. TRBV21-1 is a pseudogene locus. CDR3 length: 14 amino acids. CDR3 sequence reads: CASSEGTAAYEQYF. The CDR3 DNA follows: TGTGCCAGCAGCGAGGGGACGGCGGCCTACGAGCAGTACTTC.

J is TRBJ2-3 and V is TRBV5-5; unclear D gene. This CDR3 has 14 amino acids. Germline V gene data show CDR1 as SGHKS and CDR2 as YYEKEE (reference sequence). Trimming left V 1 base short and J 4 bases short, with 10 bases between. CDR3 residues: CASSLSSSADTQYF. CDR3 DNA sequence: TGTGCCAGCAGCTTGTCTAGTTCGGCAGATACGCAGTATTTT. The complete variable domain, with remaining parts taken from reference TRBV5-5 and TRBJ2-3, reads DAGVTQSPTHLIKTRGQQVTLRCSPISGHKSVSWYQQVLGQGPQFIFQYYEKEERGRGNFPDRFSARQFPNYSSELNVNALLLGDSALYLCASSLSSSADTQYFGPGTRLTVL.

This clonotype was observed once. V gene TRBV20-1 combines with J gene TRBJ2-3; 13 bases agree with TRBD2. The germline gives CDR1 DFQATT, CDR2 SNEGSKA (reference sequence). CDR3 length: 15 amino acids. The ends lost 6 bases at V and 3 bases at J; junction bases unmatched: 6. The CDR3 DNA reads as TGCAGTGCGCCCGGGACTAGCGGGACAACAGATACGCAGTATTTT. Translated, it gives CSAPGTSGTTDTQYF.

In its sample, this clonotype was seen a few times. The chain carries TRBV2 and TRBJ2-7; 8 bases are shared with TRBD2. Germline V gene lookup returns CDR1 SNHLY and CDR2 FYNNEI. This CDR3 comprises 16 residues. The J segment lost 0 bases and the V segment lost 7 bases, leaving 11 bases of the junction unmatched. The DNA of the CDR3 is TGTGCCAGCATTGGCGCGGGAGGTCCCTCCTCCTACGAGCAGTACTTC. Residues: CASIGAGGPSSYEQYF. Based on the CDR3 plus reference TRBV2 and TRBJ2-7, the full variable domain is EPEVTQTPSHQVTQMGQEVILRCVPISNHLYFYWYRQILGQKVEFLVSFYNNEISEKSEIFDDQFSVERPDGSNFTLKIRSTKLEDSAMYFCASIGAGGPSSYEQYFGPGTRLTVT.

The chain has TRBV7-8 and TRBJ1-4; D gene uncertain. The CDR3 extends over 13 amino acids. The V and J ends lost 10 bases and 8 bases respectively, with 17 bases between them. The germline V gene has CDR1 SGHVS and CDR2 FQNEAQ. The CDR3 loop reads CATNRGLNEKLFF. The CDR3 DNA sequence: TGTGCCACCAATCGGGGATTAAACGAAAAACTGTTTTTT.

The chain recombines TRBV5-5 with TRBJ2-7, with D possibly being TRBD1 or TRBD2 (6 bases each). V was shortened by 4 bases and J by 3 bases, with 14 bases between the two germline ends. CDR1 and CDR2 (germline): SGHKS, YYEKEE (reference sequence). This CDR3 contains 14 residues. CDR3 region: CASSRRGLGYEQYF. The CDR3, as DNA: TGTGCCAGCAGCCGGAGGGGGTTAGGCTACGAGCAGTACTTC.

This clonotype was recorded many times. V gene TRBV7-2 combines with J gene TRBJ2-1, with unresolved D. The CDR3 contains 13 residues. Trimming removed 7 bases from V and 1 base from J, with 8 bases in between. Germline V gene lookup returns CDR1 SGHTA and CDR2 FQGNSA. The CDR3 bases are TGTGCCAGCACGTTGGGGTCCTACAATGAGCAGTTCTTC. Its protein product is CASTLGSYNEQFF.

This clonotype was picked up a small number of times. The chain couples TRBV29-1 to TRBJ2-2; D may be TRBD2 (6 bases). CDR3 length: 14 residues. The V end lost 7 bases, the J end lost 1 base, and 13 bases lay between the germline ends. Looked up from germline, CDR1 is SQVTM and CDR2 is ANQGSEA. CDR3: CSAAVGGNTGELFF. CDR3 DNA: TGCAGCGCCGCGGTGGGGGGGAACACCGGGGAGCTGTTTTTT.

The genes are TRBV29-1 and TRBJ2-4; perhaps TRBD2 as D (6 bases). Germline assignment: CDR1 SQVTM and CDR2 ANQGSEA. This CDR3 comprises 12 residues. Trimming left V 6 bases short and J 11 bases short, with 17 bases between. The CDR3 sequence: CSVAKEGSVQYF. In DNA, the CDR3 is TGCAGCGTCGCCAAGGAGGGGAGTGTTCAGTACTTC.

The chain couples TRBV12-5 to TRBJ2-7; the D gene is possibly TRBD1 (6 bases). V gave up 3 bases and J gave up 7 bases, with 22 bases separating them. Per the germline V gene, CDR1 is LGHNT and CDR2 is FRNRAP. The CDR3 is 16 residues long. DNA for the CDR3: TGTGCTAGTGGTTTCCGCCGGGACAAACGTACGAAAGAGCAGTACTTC. It encodes CASGFRRDKRTKEQYF.

In this sample, this clonotype turned up a few times. Here the CDR3 DNA reads TGTGCCACCCGGACTAATTCCTACGAGCAGTACTTC. Amino acid sequence: CATRTNSYEQYF. The chain is built from TRBV6-5 and TRBJ2-7, with D perhaps matching TRBD2 (6 bases). Germline V gene lookup returns CDR1 MNHEY and CDR2 SVGAGI. Trimming left V 10 bases short and J 1 base short, with 11 bases between. The CDR3 covers 12 residues.

Concerning this clonotype: One end of the junction is discordant with germline, which a read error may explain. The J gene is TRBJ1-2, the V gene TRBV2; D is unresolved. The CDR3 loop spans 15 amino acids. The germline V gene encodes CDR1 SNHLY and CDR2 FYNNEI. CDR3 nucleotides: TGCGCCAGCAGTGAAGCGCCCAGCCCTGGCTATGGCTACACCTTC. This gives the protein CASSEAPSPGYGYTF.